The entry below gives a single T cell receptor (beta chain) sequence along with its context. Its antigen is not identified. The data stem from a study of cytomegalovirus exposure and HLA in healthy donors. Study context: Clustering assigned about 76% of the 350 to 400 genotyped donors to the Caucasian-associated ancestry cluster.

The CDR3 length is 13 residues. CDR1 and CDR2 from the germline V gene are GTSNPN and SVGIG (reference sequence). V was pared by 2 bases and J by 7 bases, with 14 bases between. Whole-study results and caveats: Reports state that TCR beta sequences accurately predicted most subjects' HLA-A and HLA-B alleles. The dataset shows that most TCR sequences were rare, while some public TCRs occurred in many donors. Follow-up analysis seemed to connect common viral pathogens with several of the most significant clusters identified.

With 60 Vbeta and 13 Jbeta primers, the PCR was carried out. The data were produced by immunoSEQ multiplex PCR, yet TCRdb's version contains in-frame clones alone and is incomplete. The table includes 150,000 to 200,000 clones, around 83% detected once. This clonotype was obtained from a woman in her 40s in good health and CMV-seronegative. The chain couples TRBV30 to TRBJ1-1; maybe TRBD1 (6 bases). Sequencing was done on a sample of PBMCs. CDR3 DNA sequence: TGTGCCTGGAGTTCCCAGGGGTTGGGTGAAGCTTTCTTT. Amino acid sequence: CAWSSQGLGEAFF.